The 6 T cell receptor beta chains below come from one sample, sequenced in a study of Ad26.COV2.S vaccination and SARS-CoV-2 variants. Only in-frame clones appear in the TCRdb table, and some are missing; sequencing was by immunoSEQ multiplex PCR. The repertoire holds hundreds of thousands of clones, with about 89% as singletons. Treatment in this sample: around 19 received Ad26.COV2.S at low or high dose, single or two shots; about 5 received placebo; per-sample allocation not given. Sampling happened 63 days after the first vaccine or placebo injection. The sample here was peripheral blood, taken in a trial of Ad26.COV2.S vaccine versus placebo. All receptors come from a person aged 18-65 years who received the Ad26.COV2.S COVID-19 vaccine or a placebo.

CDR3 in DNA: TGTGCCAGCAGAGATACAGGGAGGGTTGAGCAGTTCTTC. Residues: CASRDTGRVEQFF. The chain has TRBV12-3 or TRBV12-4 and TRBJ2-1, with D perhaps TRBD2 (7 bases). The CDR3 loop spans 13 amino acids. Trimming stripped 6 bases from V and 9 bases from J, with 15 bases between.

The V and J genes are TRBV4-3 and TRBJ1-2; D is unresolved. V shed 0 bases and J shed 6 bases, with 14 bases lying between them. Germline V CDR1 and CDR2: LGHNA, YSLEER. The CDR3 loop spans 15 amino acids. The CDR3 bases are TGCGCCAGCAGCCAAGATGGGCAGAGAAGGAATGGCTACACCTTC. As protein: CASSQDGQRRNGYTF.

The V call is TRBV29-1, the J call TRBJ1-2, with TRBD1 identical over 10 bases. This CDR3 is built from 13 residues. Unmatched junction bases numbered 2, after V lost 5 bases and J lost 2 bases. CDR1 SQVTM and CDR2 ANQGSEA come from the germline V gene. CDR3 amino acids: CSVRDRGNYGYTF. The DNA of the CDR3 is TGCAGCGTTCGGGACAGGGGAAACTATGGCTACACCTTC.

The genes are TRBV7-9 and TRBJ2-5; no clear D. CDR1 is SEHNR and CDR2 is FQNEAQ in the germline V gene (reference sequence). CDR3 length: 11 residues. V shed 7 bases and J shed 5 bases, with 8 bases lying between them. CDR3 nucleotide sequence: TGTGCCAGCACCCTGGGGGAGACCCAGTACTTC. Protein sequence: CASTLGETQYF. Full variable domain (missing parts from reference TRBV7-9 and TRBJ2-5): DTGVSQNPRHKITKRGQNVTFRCDPISEHNRLYWYRQTLGQGPEFLTYFQNEAQLEKSRLLSDRFSAERPKGSFSTLEIQRTEQGDSAMYLCASTLGETQYFGPGTRLLVL.

This chain connects TRBV5-1 to TRBJ2-7; D is possibly TRBD1 (6 bases). This CDR3 has 14 amino acids. CDR1 and CDR2 from the germline V gene are SGHRS and YFSETQ. V was shortened by 0 bases and J by 0 bases, with 7 bases between the two germline ends. Written as DNA, the CDR3 is TGCGCCAGCAGCTTGGGGGACACCTCCTACGAGCAGTACTTC. Protein sequence: CASSLGDTSYEQYF.

The chain couples TRBV7-2 to TRBJ2-3; 12 positions match TRBD2. The CDR3 runs 17 residues. Germline values: CDR1 SGHTA, CDR2 FQGNSA. J gave up 1 base and V 0 bases, and 2 bases lay outside the gene matches. CDR3 in DNA: TGTGCCAGCAGCTTAGCTGCTAGCGGGAGGGGCACAGATACGCAGTATTTT. The encoded protein is CASSLAASGRGTDTQYF.